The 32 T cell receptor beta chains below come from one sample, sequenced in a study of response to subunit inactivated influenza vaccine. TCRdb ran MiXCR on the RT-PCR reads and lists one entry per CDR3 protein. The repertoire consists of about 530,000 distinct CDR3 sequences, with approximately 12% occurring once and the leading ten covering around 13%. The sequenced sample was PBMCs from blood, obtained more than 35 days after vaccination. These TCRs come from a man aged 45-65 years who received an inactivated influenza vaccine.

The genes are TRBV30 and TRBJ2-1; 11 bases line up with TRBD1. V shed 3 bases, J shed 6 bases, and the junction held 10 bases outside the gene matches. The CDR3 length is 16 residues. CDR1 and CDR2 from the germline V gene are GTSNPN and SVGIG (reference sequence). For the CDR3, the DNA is TGTGCCTGGAGGACCGCCGGGACAGGGGGGAGCAATGAGCAGTTCTTC. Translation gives CAWRTAGTGGSNEQFF.

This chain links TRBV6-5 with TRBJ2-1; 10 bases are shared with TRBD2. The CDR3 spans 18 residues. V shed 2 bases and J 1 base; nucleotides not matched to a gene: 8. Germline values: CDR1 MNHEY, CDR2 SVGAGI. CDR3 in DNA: TGTGCCAGCAGTTACGGGTCAGCTAGCGGGAGTTCCTACAATGAGCAGTTCTTC. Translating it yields CASSYGSASGSSYNEQFF.

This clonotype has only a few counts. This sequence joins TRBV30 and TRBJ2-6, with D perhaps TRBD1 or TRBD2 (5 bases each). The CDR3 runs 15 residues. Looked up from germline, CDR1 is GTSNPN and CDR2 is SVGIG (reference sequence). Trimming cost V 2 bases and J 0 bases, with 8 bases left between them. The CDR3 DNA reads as TGTGCCTGGAGTCGGGGCAGCTCTGGGGCCAACGTCCTGACTTTC. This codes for CAWSRGSSGANVLTF.

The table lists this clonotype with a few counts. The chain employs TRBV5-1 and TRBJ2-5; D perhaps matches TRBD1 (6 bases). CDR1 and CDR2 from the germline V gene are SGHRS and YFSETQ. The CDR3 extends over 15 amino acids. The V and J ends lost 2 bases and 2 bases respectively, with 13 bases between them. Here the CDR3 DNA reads TGCGCCAGCAGCTTTGGACAGAGCGGACAAGAGACCCAGTACTTC. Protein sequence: CASSFGQSGQETQYF.

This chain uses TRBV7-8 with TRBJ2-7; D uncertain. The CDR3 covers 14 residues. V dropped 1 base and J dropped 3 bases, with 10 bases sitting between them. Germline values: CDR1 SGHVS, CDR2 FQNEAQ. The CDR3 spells CASSLGSFDYEQYF. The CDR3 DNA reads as TGTGCCAGCAGCTTAGGTTCTTTTGACTACGAGCAGTACTTC. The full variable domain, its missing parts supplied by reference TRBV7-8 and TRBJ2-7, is GAGVSQSPRYKVAKRGQDVALRCDPISGHVSLFWYQQALGQGPEFLTYFQNEAQLDKSGLPSDRFFAERPEGSVSTLKIQRTQQEDSAVYLCASSLGSFDYEQYFGPGTRLTVT.

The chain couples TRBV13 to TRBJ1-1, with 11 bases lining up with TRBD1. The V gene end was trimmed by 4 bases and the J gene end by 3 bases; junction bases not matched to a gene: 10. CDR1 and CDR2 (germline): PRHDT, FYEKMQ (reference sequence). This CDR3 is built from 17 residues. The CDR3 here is CASSSTRDRGVDTEAFF. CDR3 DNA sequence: TGTGCCAGCAGCTCTACCCGGGACAGGGGGGTCGACACTGAAGCTTTCTTT. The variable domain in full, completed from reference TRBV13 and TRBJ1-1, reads AAGVIQSPRHLIKEKRETATLKCYPIPRHDTVYWYQQGPGQDPQFLISFYEKMQSDKGSIPDRFSAQQFSDYHSELNMSSLELGDSALYFCASSSTRDRGVDTEAFFGQGTRLTVV.

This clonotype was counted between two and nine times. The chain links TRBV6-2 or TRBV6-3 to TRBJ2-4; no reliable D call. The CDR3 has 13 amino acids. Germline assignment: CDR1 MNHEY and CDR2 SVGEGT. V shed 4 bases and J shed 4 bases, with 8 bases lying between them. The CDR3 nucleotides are TGTGCCAGCAGTTTTAGTGGGAAAAACATTCAGTACTTC. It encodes CASSFSGKNIQYF.

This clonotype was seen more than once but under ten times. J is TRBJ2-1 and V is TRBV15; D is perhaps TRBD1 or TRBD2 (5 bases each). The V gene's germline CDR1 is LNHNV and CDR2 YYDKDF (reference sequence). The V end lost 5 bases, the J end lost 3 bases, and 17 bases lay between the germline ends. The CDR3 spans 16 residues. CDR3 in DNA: TGTGCCACCAGCTGGGGGACGCCACTCGGCTACAATGAGCAGTTCTTC. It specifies CATSWGTPLGYNEQFF.

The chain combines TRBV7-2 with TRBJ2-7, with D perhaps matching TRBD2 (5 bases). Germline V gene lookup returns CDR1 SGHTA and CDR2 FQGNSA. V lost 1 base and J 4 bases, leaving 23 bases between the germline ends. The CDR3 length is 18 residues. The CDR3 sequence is CASSLGRADFYRDYEQYF. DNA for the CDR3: TGTGCCAGCAGCTTAGGGCGGGCCGACTTTTACCGGGATTACGAGCAGTACTTC.

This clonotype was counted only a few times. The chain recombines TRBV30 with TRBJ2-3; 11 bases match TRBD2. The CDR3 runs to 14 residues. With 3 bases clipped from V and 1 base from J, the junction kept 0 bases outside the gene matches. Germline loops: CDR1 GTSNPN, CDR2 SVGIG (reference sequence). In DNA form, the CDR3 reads TGTGCCTGGAGACTAGCGGGAGGCACAGATACGCAGTATTTT. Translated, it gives CAWRLAGGTDTQYF.

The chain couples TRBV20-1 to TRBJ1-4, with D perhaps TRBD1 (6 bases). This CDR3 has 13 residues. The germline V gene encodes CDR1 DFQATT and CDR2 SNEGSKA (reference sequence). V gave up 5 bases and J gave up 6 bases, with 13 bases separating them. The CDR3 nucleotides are TGCAGTGCTCACAGGGATTATTATGAAAAACTGTTTTTT. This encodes CSAHRDYYEKLFF.

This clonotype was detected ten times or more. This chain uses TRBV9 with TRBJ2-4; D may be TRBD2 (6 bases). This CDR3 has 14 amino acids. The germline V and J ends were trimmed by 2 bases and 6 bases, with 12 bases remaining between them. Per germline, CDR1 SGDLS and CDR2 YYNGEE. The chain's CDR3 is CASSVGGYGNIQYF. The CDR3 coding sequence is TGTGCCAGCAGCGTTGGGGGGTATGGAAACATTCAGTACTTC.

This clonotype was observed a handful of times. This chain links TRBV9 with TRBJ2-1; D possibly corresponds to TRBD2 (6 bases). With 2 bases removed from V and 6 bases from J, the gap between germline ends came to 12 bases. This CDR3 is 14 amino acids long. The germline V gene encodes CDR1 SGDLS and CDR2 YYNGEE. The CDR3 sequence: CASSVSLALNEQFF. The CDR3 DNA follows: TGTGCCAGCAGCGTCTCCCTAGCGCTCAATGAGCAGTTCTTC.

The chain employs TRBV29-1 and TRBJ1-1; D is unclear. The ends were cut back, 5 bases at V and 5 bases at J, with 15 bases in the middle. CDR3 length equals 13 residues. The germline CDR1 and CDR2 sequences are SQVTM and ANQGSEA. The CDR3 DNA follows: TGCAGCGTTTTTGAGGGCAGCAAAACTGAAGCTTTCTTT. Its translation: CSVFEGSKTEAFF.

As DNA, the CDR3 is TGTGCCAGCAGTTACTCCGCGGCCTACAATGAGCAGTTCTTC. This codes for CASSYSAAYNEQFF. The V and J genes are TRBV6-2 or TRBV6-3 and TRBJ2-1, with D unresolved. Germline V gives CDR1 MNHEY, CDR2 SVGEGT. The CDR3 runs to 14 residues. Deletions cut 0 bases from V and 2 bases from J, with 5 bases between.

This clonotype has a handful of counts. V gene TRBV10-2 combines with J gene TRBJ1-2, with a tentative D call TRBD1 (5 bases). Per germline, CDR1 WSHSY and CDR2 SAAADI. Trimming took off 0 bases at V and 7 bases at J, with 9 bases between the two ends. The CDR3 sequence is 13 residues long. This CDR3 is CASSESGEFGYTF. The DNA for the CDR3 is TGCGCCAGCAGTGAGTCGGGGGAGTTTGGCTACACCTTC.

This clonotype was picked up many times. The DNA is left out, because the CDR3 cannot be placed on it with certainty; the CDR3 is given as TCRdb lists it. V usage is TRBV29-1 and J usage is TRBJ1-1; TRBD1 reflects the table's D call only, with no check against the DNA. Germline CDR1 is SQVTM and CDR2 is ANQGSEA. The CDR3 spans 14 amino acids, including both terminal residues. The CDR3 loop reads CSVRARELNTEAFF.

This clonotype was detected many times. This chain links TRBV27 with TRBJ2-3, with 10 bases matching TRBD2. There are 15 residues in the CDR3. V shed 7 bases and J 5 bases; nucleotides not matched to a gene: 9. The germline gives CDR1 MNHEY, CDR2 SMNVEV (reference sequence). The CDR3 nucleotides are TGTGCCAGCACAAAACTAGCGGGATCGGGAGATACGCAGTATTTT. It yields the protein CASTKLAGSGDTQYF.

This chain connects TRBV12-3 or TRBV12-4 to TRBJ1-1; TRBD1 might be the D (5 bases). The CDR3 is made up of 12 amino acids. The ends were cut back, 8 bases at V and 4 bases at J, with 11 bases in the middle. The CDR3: CASLAGGTEAFF. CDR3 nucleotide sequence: TGTGCCAGCTTAGCGGGGGGCACTGAAGCTTTCTTT.

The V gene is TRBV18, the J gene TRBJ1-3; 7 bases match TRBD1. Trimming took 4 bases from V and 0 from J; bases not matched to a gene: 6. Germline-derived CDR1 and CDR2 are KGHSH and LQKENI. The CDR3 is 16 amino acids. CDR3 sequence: CASSQGQDSSGNTIYF. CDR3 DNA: TGTGCCAGCTCACAAGGACAGGATAGCTCTGGAAACACCATATATTTT.

In DNA form, the CDR3 reads TGTGCCGTCGAGACAGGGTTCAATGAGCAGTTCTTC. Translation gives CAVETGFNEQFF. This chain uses TRBV24-1 with TRBJ2-1; 7 bases line up with TRBD1. V lost 12 bases to trimming and J lost 6 bases; unmatched junction nucleotides: 7. The germline CDR1 and CDR2 sequences are KGHDR and SFDVKD. The length of the CDR3 is 12 residues.

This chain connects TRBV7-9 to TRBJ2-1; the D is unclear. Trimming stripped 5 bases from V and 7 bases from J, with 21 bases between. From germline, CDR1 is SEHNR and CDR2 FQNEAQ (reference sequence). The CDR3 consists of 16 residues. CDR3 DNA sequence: TGTGCCAGCAGCCATACAGCCTTCAGGACCTGGAATGAGCAGTTCTTC. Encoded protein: CASSHTAFRTWNEQFF.

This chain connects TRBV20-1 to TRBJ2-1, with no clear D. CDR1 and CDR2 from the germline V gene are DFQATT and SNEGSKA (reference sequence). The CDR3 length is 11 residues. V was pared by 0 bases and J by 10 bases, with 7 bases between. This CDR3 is CSARESGEQFF. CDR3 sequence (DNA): TGCAGTGCTAGAGAATCAGGAGAGCAGTTCTTC.

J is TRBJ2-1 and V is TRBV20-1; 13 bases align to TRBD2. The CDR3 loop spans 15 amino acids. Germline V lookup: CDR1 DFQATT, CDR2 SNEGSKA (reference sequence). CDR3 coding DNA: TGCAGCACTAGCGGGAGGGCCAATCGCTACAATGAGCAGTTCTTC. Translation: CSTSGRANRYNEQFF.

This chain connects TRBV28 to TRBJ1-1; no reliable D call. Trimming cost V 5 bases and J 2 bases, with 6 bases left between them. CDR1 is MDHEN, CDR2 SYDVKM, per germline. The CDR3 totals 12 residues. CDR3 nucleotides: TGTGCCAGCAGTCCATATAACACTGAAGCTTTCTTT. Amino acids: CASSPYNTEAFF.

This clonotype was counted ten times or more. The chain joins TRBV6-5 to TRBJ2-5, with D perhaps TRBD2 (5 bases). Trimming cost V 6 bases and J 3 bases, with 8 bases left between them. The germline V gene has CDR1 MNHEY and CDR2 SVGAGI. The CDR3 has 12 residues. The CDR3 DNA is TGTGCCAGCAGATCGGGGAAAGAGACCCAGTACTTC. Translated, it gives CASRSGKETQYF.

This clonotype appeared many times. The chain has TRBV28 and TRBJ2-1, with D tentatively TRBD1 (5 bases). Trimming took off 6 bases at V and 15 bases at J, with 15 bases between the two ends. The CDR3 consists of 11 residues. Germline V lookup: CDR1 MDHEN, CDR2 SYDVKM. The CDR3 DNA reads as TGTGCCAGCAGAAGGGGTCTCGAAGGGTTCTTC. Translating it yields CASRRGLEGFF.

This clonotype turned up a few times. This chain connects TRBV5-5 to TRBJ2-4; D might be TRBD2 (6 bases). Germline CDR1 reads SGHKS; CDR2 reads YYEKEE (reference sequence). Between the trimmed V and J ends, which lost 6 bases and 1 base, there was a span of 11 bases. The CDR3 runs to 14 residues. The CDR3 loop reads CASIMGGAKNIQYF. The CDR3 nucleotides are TGTGCCAGCATCATGGGGGGTGCCAAAAACATTCAGTACTTC.

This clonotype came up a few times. The CDR3 bases are TGTGCCAGCAGTTATAGCGGGAGGGCCCATGAGCAGTTCTTC. Protein product: CASSYSGRAHEQFF. V is TRBV6-2 or TRBV6-3 and J is TRBJ2-1; 11 bases are a match to TRBD2. V was pared by 3 bases and J by 8 bases, with 3 bases of the junction left unmatched. The CDR3 extends over 14 amino acids. Germline CDR1 reads MNHEY; CDR2 reads SVGEGT.

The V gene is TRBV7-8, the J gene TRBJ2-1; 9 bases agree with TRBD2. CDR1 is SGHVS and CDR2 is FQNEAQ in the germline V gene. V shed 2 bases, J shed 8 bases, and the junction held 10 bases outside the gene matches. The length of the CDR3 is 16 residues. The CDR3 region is CASSLSRLAGIDEQFF. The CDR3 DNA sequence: TGTGCCAGCAGCTTATCCCGCCTAGCGGGGATCGATGAGCAGTTCTTC.

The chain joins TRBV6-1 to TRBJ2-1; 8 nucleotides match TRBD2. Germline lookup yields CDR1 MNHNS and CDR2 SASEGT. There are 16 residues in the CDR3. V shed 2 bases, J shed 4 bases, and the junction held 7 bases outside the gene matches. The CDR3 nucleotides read TGTGCCAGCAGTGAAAGGGGGGGCGGGAGGTACAATGAGCAGTTCTTC. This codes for CASSERGGGRYNEQFF.

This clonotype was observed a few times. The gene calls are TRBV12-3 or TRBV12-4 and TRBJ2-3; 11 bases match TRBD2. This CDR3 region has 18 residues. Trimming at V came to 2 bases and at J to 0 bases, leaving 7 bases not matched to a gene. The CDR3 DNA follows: TGTGCCAGCAGTTTAAAGGCTAGCGGGGGGACTAGCACAGATACGCAGTATTTT. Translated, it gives CASSLKASGGTSTDTQYF.